Listed below are T cell receptor beta chains from one sample, sequenced in a study of Ad26.COV2.S vaccination and SARS-CoV-2 variants. Generated by immunoSEQ multiplex PCR, the TCRdb table keeps only in-frame clones and is missing some. This table holds fewer than 400,000 clones, 88% found once. The specimen comprised peripheral blood, sampled in a trial of Ad26.COV2.S vaccine versus placebo. These receptors all come from a person aged 18-65 years who received the Ad26.COV2.S COVID-19 vaccine or a placebo. CDR3s include the opening cysteine and the closing phenylalanine or tryptophan. The D gene is left open where the match is weak.

j_call v_call cdr3_length d_call cdr3_nt cdr3_aa
TRBJ2-5 TRBV3-1/TRBV3-2 12 - TGTGCCAGCAGCCCGCCAGGGGAGACCCAGTACTTC CASSPPGETQYF
TRBJ2-1 TRBV7-8 16 - TGTGCCAGCAGCTTAGATCGGCGGAGCTCCTACAATGAGCAGTTCTTC CASSLDRRSSYNEQFF
TRBJ2-7 TRBV7-9 14 - TGTGCCAGCAGCTTAGATCTGGCCCAGGGCGAGCAGTACTTC CASSLDLAQGEQYF
TRBJ2-5 TRBV6-5 13 - TGTGCCAGCAGTAAAACAGGCCCAGAGACCCAGTACTTC CASSKTGPETQYF
TRBJ1-1 TRBV18 12 - TGTGCCAGCTCACCGAGGGACACTGAAGCTTTCTTT CASSPRDTEAFF
TRBJ1-6 TRBV7-6 15 - TGTGCCAGCAGCCGGGGACACACTTATAATTCACCCCTCCACTTT CASSRGHTYNSPLHF
TRBJ1-2 TRBV29-1 16 TRBD1 TGCAGCGTTGCCTGCACAGGGGGCTCGGCTAACTATGGCTACACCTTC CSVACTGGSANYGYTF
TRBJ1-5 TRBV12-3/TRBV12-4 12 - TGTGCCAGCAGCAAGAGCGGCCAGCCCCAGCATTTT CASSKSGQPQHF
TRBJ1-4 TRBV12-3/TRBV12-4 12 - TGTGCCAGCAGTTTGGGGGGGGAAAAACTGTTTTTT CASSLGGEKLFF
TRBJ1-5 TRBV7-8 14 - TGTGCCAGCAGCTTATTCCAGGGCAATCAGCCCCAGCATTTT CASSLFQGNQPQHF
TRBJ1-3 TRBV7-9 15 - TGTGCCAGCAGATACACCGGGACCGAGGGAAACACCATATATTTT CASRYTGTEGNTIYF
TRBJ1-2 TRBV3-1/TRBV3-2 16 TRBD1 TGTGCCAGCAGCAAGAACCACCCGGGGACAGGGGTTGGCTACACCTTC CASSKNHPGTGVGYTF
TRBJ2-5 TRBV19 13 - TGTGCCAGTAGTATAGAGCAGCAAGAGACCCAGTACTTC CASSIEQQETQYF
TRBJ1-5 TRBV30 14 - TGTGCCTGGAGTGGACAGTATAGCAATCAGCCCCAGCATTTT CAWSGQYSNQPQHF
TRBJ2-7 TRBV7-2 14 - TGTGCCAGCAGCCGCTCCGGGACGGCTTACGAGCAGTACTTC CASSRSGTAYEQYF
TRBJ1-1 TRBV25-1 14 TRBD1 TGTGCCAGCACCTACGACAGGGAGAACACTGAAGCTTTCTTT CASTYDRENTEAFF
TRBJ1-3 TRBV3-1/TRBV3-2 15 TRBD1 TGTGCCAGCAGCCAGGGGACAGGGTCTGGAAACACCATATATTTT CASSQGTGSGNTIYF